This paragraph covers one T cell receptor (beta chain) sequence. Its antigen target is currently unknown. Base-call qualities are not available, and no considerably larger clone is one nucleotide away. This specimen belongs to a study of blood T cell repertoires in COVID-19 (TCRdb year 2020). Background for the entire study: Collaborator samples came from the United States, Italy and Spain and covered acute and convalescent phases of COVID-19. The sample metadata nearly always contained a de-identified subject ID, COVID-19 status, age in years and sex. The dataset comprised deeply sampled blood TCRbeta repertoires from subjects exposed to, actively infected with, or recovered from COVID-19. A freely available public database, intended as a resource for researchers studying the immune response to SARS-CoV-2, is where the repertoires were released. Where HLA class I and class II types were available, the types were taken from metadata supplied by the sample provider, not from assay-based typing. The samples were drawn from the first 160 participants of the ongoing ImmuneRACE study and from 950 to 1,500 subjects provided by 6 global collaborators. The prospective study material was composed of cDNA or gDNA derived from T cells, B-cell-depleted T cells, or PBMCs. The investigation overall reported the following: How much clinical and demographic metadata was included differed by source and by participant, and the metadata was provided uncurated.

One collaborating source in Seattle enrolled patients during active infection and followed them longitudinally through the course of disease. The collaborating institutions used their own protocols to collect whole blood in K2EDTA tubes. For TCRbeta analysis, collaborators shipped samples in one of three forms: frozen whole blood, isolated PBMCs, or DNA extracted from either of those sample types. The cysteine opens and the phenylalanine closes a CDR3 of 13 amino acids. The CDR3 DNA has 39 bases and is translated from base 1. Based on the germline V gene (reference sequence), the CDR1 and CDR2 sequences are SEHNR and FQNEAQ. Trimming at the junction amounts to 6 bases on V and 0 bases on J, and the germline ends lie 6 bases apart. TCRbeta CDR3 regions were amplified from genomic DNA using the immunoSEQ Assay, a bias-controlled multiplex PCR. For the original study's pipeline: The number of nucleated cells in each sample was estimated by amplification of reference gene primers within the assay. To quantify the absolute abundance of each unique TCRbeta CDR3 rearrangement, sequence reads were collapsed and filtered. For each sample, productive Simpson clonality was calculated as the square root of Simpson's diversity index across productive rearrangements. In its TCRdb copy, this immuneACCESS table keeps in-frame sequences only and misses some clones. Where compared with another copy, unresolved V genes explain less than half of these, and the others have no known cause. That table is the source of V, J and clone size, and D and trimming were worked out from the DNA. The table for this sample lists roughly 410,000 clones; approximately 89% of them were counted only once. About 1.4% of the sample belongs to the ten largest clones.

Sequencing was carried out using peripheral blood. The clonotype was recovered from a woman aged 40 to 50 with COVID-19, enrolled during active disease. The chain joins TRBV7-9 to TRBJ1-3; the D segment cannot be called with confidence. The nucleotides read TGTGCCAGCAGTTCACTCTCTGGAAACACCATATATTTT. Translated, it gives CASSSLSGNTIYF.